This TCR beta chain was captured in a study of Ad26.COV2.S vaccination and SARS-CoV-2 variants. Overall study: The vaccine Ad26.COV2.S was put into the muscle once, or twice with 56 days between.

Sample treatment: around 19 received Ad26.COV2.S at low or high dose, single or two shots; several received placebo; per-sample allocation not given. Specimens were obtained on day 63 following the first vaccine or placebo injection. Profiling relied on immunoSEQ multiplex PCR, and the TCRdb table lists in-frame clones only, not all of them. Of hundreds of thousands of clones in the sample, roughly 90% were seen once. The CDR3 consists of 12 residues. Germline-derived CDR1 and CDR2 are GTSNPN and SVGIG (reference sequence). The ends were cut back, 2 bases at V and 11 bases at J, with 15 bases in the middle.

The sequence came from a person between 18 and 60 years old who received the Ad26.COV2.S COVID-19 vaccine or a placebo. This specimen consisted of peripheral blood, obtained in a trial of Ad26.COV2.S vaccine versus placebo. The V call is TRBV30, the J call TRBJ1-1; maybe TRBD1 (5 bases). This CDR3 is CAWSRVGGVAFF. As DNA, the CDR3 is TGTGCCTGGAGTCGGGTGGGGGGTGTCGCTTTCTTT.